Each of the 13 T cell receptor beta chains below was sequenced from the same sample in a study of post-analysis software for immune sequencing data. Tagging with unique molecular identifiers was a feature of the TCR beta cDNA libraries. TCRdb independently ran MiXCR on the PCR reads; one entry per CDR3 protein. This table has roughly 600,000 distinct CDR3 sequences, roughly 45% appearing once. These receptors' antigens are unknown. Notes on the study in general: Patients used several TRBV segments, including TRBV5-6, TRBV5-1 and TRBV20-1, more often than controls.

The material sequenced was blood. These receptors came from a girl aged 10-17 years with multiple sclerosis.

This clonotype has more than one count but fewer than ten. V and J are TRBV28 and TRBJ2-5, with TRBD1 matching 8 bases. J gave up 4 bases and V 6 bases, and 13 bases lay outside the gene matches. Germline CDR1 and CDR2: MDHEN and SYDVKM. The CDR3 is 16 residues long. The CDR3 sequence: CASSPTGAGGRETQYF. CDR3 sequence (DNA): TGTGCCAGCAGCCCTACCGGGGCAGGGGGCCGAGAGACCCAGTACTTC.

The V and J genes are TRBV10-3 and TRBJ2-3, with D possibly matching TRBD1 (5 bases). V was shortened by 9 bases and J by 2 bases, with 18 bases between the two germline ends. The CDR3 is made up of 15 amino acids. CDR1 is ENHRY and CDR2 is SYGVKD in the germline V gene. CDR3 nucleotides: TGTGCCATTGGGCTTGGTACAGGAACCACAGATACGCAGTATTTT. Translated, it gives CAIGLGTGTTDTQYF.

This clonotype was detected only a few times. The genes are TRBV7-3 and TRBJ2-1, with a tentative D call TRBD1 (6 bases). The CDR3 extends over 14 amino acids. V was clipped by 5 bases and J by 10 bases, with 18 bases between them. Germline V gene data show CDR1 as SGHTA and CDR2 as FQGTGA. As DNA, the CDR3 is TGTGCCAGCAGCAACTTGGGCCCACAGGGCGAGCAGTTCTTC. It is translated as CASSNLGPQGEQFF.

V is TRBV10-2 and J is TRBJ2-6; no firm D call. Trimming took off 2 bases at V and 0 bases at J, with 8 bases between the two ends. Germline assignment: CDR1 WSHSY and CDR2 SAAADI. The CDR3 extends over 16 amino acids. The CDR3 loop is CASSEPVLSGANVLTF. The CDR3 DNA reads TGCGCCAGCAGTGAGCCCGTCCTCTCTGGGGCCAACGTCCTGACTTTC.

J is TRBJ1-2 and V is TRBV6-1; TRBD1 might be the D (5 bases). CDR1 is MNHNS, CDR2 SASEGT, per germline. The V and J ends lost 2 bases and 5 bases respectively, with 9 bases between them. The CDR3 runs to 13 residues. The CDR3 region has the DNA TGTGCCAGCAGTGAAACGGGGGAATATGGCTACACCTTC. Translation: CASSETGEYGYTF.

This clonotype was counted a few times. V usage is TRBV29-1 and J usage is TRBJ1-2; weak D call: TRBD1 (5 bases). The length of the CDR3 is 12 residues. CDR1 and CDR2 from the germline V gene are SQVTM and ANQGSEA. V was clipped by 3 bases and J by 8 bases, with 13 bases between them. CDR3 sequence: CSVDRQGRGYTF. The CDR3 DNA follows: TGCAGCGTTGATCGCCAGGGAAGGGGCTACACCTTC.

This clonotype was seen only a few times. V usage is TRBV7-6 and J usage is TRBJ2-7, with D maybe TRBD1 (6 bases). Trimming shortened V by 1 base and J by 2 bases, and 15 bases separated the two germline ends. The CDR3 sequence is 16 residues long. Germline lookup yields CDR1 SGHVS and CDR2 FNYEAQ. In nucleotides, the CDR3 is TGTGCCAGCAGCTTAGGGGGGCAGGGATCCACCTACGAGCAGTACTTC. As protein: CASSLGGQGSTYEQYF.

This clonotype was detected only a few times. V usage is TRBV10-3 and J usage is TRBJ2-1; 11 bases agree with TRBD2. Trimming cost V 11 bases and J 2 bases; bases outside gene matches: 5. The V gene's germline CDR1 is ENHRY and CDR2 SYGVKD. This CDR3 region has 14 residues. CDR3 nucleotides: TGTGCCGCCGGGACTAGCGGAGCCTACAATGAGCAGTTCTTC. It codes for CAAGTSGAYNEQFF.

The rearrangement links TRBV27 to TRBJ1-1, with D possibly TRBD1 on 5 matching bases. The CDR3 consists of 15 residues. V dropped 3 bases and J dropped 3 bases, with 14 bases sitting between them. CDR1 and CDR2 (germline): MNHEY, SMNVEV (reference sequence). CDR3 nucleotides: TGTGCCAGCAGTTTCGGTCCGGGGACGGACACTGAAGCTTTCTTT. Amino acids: CASSFGPGTDTEAFF.

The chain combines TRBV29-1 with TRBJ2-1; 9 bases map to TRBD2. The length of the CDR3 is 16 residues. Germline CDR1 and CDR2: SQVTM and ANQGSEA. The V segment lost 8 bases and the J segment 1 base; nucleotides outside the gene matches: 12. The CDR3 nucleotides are TGCAGCATTGGTCTCAGGGCGGGGGGGTCCTACAATGAGCAGTTCTTC. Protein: CSIGLRAGGSYNEQFF.

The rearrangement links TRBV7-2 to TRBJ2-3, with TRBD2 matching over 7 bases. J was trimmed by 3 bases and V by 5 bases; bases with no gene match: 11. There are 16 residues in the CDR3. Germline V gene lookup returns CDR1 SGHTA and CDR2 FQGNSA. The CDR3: CASSQTAGVGTDTQYF. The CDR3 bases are TGTGCCAGCAGCCAAACGGCGGGAGTAGGAACAGATACGCAGTATTTT.

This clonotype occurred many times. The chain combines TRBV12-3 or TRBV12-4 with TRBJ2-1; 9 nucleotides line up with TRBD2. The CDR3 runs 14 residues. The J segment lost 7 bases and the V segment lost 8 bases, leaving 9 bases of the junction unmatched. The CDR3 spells CASETGTSRNEQFF. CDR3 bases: TGTGCCAGCGAAACCGGGACTAGCAGAAATGAGCAGTTCTTC.

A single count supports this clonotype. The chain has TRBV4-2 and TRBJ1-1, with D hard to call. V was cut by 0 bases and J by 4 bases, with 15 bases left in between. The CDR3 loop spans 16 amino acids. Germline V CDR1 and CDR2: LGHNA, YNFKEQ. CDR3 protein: CASSQEEEGRGTEAFF. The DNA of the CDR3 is TGTGCCAGCAGCCAAGAGGAGGAGGGCCGGGGCACTGAAGCTTTCTTT.